Following are 13 T cell receptor beta chains from one sample sequenced in a study of blood T cell repertoires in COVID-19. Here immunoSEQ multiplex PCR was the method, and the copy in TCRdb shows in-frame clones only, minus some. The sample has 200,000 to 250,000 clones, about nine tenths seen once. The sequencing input was PBMCs or T cells enriched from blood (not recorded which). The receptor source for this set is a woman aged 25 to 45 who had recovered from COVID-19.

The rearrangement links TRBV3-1 (or the pseudogene TRBV3-2) to TRBJ2-3; 7 nucleotides align to TRBD1. The V segment lost 8 bases and the J segment 2 bases; nucleotides outside the gene matches: 10. This CDR3 has 15 residues. Germline assignment: CDR1 LGHDT and CDR2 YNNKEL (reference sequence). The chain's CDR3 is CASGTRDRPTDTQYF. In nucleotides, the CDR3 is TGTGCCAGCGGAACCCGGGACAGACCCACAGATACGCAGTATTTT.

V and J are TRBV5-1 and TRBJ2-2; 10 bases are a match to TRBD2. Germline trimming cut 4 bases from V and 5 bases from J; bases unmatched to any gene: 8. This CDR3 spans 16 amino acids. The germline gives CDR1 SGHRS, CDR2 YFSETQ. The CDR3 region has the DNA TGCGCCAGCAGCCTAGCGGGGGTTTCGAGGACCGGGGAGCTGTTTTTT. Translated, it gives CASSLAGVSRTGELFF.

V usage is TRBV5-1 and J usage is TRBJ1-4, with 7 bases identical to TRBD1. Germline trimming cut 4 bases from V and 6 bases from J; bases unmatched to any gene: 6. The germline V gene has CDR1 SGHRS and CDR2 YFSETQ. The CDR3 consists of 14 residues. CDR3 in amino acids: CASSIGTVDEKLFF. The CDR3 DNA reads as TGCGCCAGCAGCATCGGGACAGTCGATGAAAAACTGTTTTTT.

The chain uses TRBV4-3 and TRBJ2-7; D is possibly TRBD1 (6 bases). The CDR3 totals 14 residues. Deletions cut 0 bases from V and 3 bases from J, with 9 bases between. The V gene's germline CDR1 is LGHNA and CDR2 YSLEER. DNA for the CDR3: TGCGCCAGCAGCCAAGAACAGGGCGTCTACGAGCAGTACTTC. This codes for CASSQEQGVYEQYF.

The chain is built from TRBV4-3 and TRBJ1-2; 7 bases are a match to TRBD1. The CDR3 spans 13 residues. Looked up from germline, CDR1 is LGHNA and CDR2 is YSLEER. V lost 4 bases to trimming and J lost 4 bases; unmatched junction nucleotides: 3. The CDR3 DNA reads TGCGCCAGCAGCCCGGGACAGTTCTATGGCTACACCTTC. Translated: CASSPGQFYGYTF.

The chain joins TRBV29-1 to TRBJ2-7; D remains unclear. This CDR3 region has 11 residues. Germline CDR1 and CDR2: SQVTM and ANQGSEA. Trimming stripped 6 bases from V and 8 bases from J, with 14 bases between. In DNA, the CDR3 is TGCAGCGTGGCTTGGAGATTAAAGCAGTACTTC. Translated, it gives CSVAWRLKQYF.

The rearrangement uses TRBV7-2 and TRBJ1-2; D possibly corresponds to TRBD1 (5 bases). Germline CDR1 and CDR2: SGHTA and FQGNSA. Trimming stripped 5 bases from V and 8 bases from J, with 27 bases between. The CDR3 contains 17 residues. The CDR3 here is CASSLYTRGVGYEGYTF. The DNA of the CDR3 is TGTGCCAGCAGCCTCTATACCCGGGGGGTAGGGTATGAGGGCTACACCTTC.

This sequence joins TRBV7-6 and TRBJ2-7, with 9 nucleotides matching TRBD1. Unmatched junction bases numbered 4, after V lost 1 base and J lost 0 bases. This CDR3 is built from 16 residues. The germline CDR1 and CDR2 sequences are SGHVS and FNYEAQ. CDR3 nucleotide sequence: TGTGCCAGCAGCTTAGATATGGGACAGGGCTCCTACGAGCAGTACTTC. It specifies CASSLDMGQGSYEQYF.

There are many counts of this clone. V is TRBV3-1 (or the pseudogene TRBV3-2) and J is TRBJ2-7; 7 bases are shared with TRBD1. The J segment lost 0 bases and the V segment lost 4 bases, leaving 12 bases of the junction unmatched. The CDR3 has 17 amino acids. Germline V gene lookup returns CDR1 LGHDT and CDR2 YNNKEL (reference sequence). The DNA of the CDR3 is TGTGCCAGCAGCCCCGGAATCTGGACAGGAATCTCCTACGAGCAGTACTTC. Residues: CASSPGIWTGISYEQYF.

The chain links TRBV6-5 to TRBJ2-3; D not resolved. The CDR3 is 15 residues long. Trimming removed 0 bases from V and 2 bases from J, with 9 bases in between. Germline V lookup: CDR1 MNHEY, CDR2 SVGAGI. CDR3 protein: CASSYSSSSTDTQYF. The CDR3 coding sequence is TGTGCCAGCAGTTACTCTTCCTCTTCCACAGATACGCAGTATTTT.

The genes are TRBV11-2 and TRBJ2-7, with 7 bases identical to TRBD1. CDR1 SGHAT and CDR2 FQNNGV come from the germline V gene. Trimming at V came to 6 bases and at J to 2 bases, leaving 7 bases not matched to a gene. The CDR3 runs to 14 residues. In DNA, the CDR3 is TGTGCCAGCAGTCGACAGGGTTCTCCCTACGAGCAGTACTTC. Its translation is CASSRQGSPYEQYF.

The chain links TRBV5-5 to TRBJ1-2; 10 positions match TRBD1. The germline V gene encodes CDR1 SGHKS and CDR2 YYEKEE (reference sequence). The CDR3 has 16 residues. Trimming removed 3 bases from V and 5 bases from J; junction bases left unmatched: 10. The CDR3 loop reads CASSSTGTGVRYGYTF. The CDR3 DNA reads TGTGCCAGCAGCTCAACCGGGACAGGGGTTCGATATGGCTACACCTTC.

The chain joins TRBV7-9 to TRBJ2-1; tentative D call: TRBD1 (6 bases). The V gene lost 4 bases and the J gene lost 6 bases, with 19 bases spanning the gap. Germline CDR1 reads SEHNR; CDR2 reads FQNEAQ (reference sequence). The CDR3 runs 16 residues. CDR3 bases: TGTGCCAGCAGCTGGAATCCGGGACACCCCACCAATGAGCAGTTCTTC. Translated, it gives CASSWNPGHPTNEQFF.